The sequence of this T cell receptor beta chain was determined in a study of cytotoxic CD8 clonotypes in ibrutinib-treated CLL. Across the study: Response was recorded as partial in some 24 patients and complete in 2; at median roughly 62 months, around 15 remained remitted and around 12 had progressed. Findings of the study overall: Relative to age-matched healthy donors, clonality at baseline was higher, and it tracked circulating CD8+ T-cell counts. A rise in clonality was seen at ibrutinib response, and a fall back toward baseline was seen at progression.

As concerns this clone: Its antigen is unidentified.

Deletions cut 4 bases from V and 0 bases from J, with 19 bases between. CDR3 length: 17 amino acids. CDR1 and CDR2 from the germline V gene are SGHDT and YYEEEE. Clones were read by immunoSEQ multiplex PCR, and TCRdb kept only the in-frame ones, dropping some. Counted here are over 130,000 clones, over 75% occurring once; the ten biggest clones make up roughly 7.6%. The chain uses TRBV5-6 and TRBJ1-1; TRBD1 might be the D (6 bases). Here the sequenced sample was PBMCs, taken after 36 months of ibrutinib treatment. The clonotype was recovered from a human donor with chronic lymphocytic leukemia. CDR3 in DNA: TGTGCCAGCAGCGTCGGGACACCTTGGCTGATGAACACTGAAGCTTTCTTT. This gives the protein CASSVGTPWLMNTEAFF. Full variable domain (remainder filled in from reference TRBV5-6 and TRBJ1-1): DAGVTQSPTHLIKTRGQQVTLRCSPKSGHDTVSWYQQALGQGPQFIFQYYEEEERQRGNFPDRFSGHQFPNYSSELNVNALLLGDSALYLCASSVGTPWLMNTEAFFGQGTRLTVV.